The clone carrying this T cell receptor (beta chain) was recorded only once. Its antigen is not identified. This sample is drawn from a study of T cell responses to AZD1222 COVID-19 vaccine. V lost 0 bases to trimming and J lost 0 bases, with 8 bases between them. The CDR3 contains 15 residues. Germline V gene data show CDR1 as SEHNR and CDR2 as FQNEAQ (reference sequence). Sequencing used immunoSEQ multiplex PCR; TCRdb keeps in-frame clones, though not all of them. This table holds approximately 120,000 clones, nearly 95% found once. Study-wide results and caveats: Researchers report vaccine-associated CD4 TCRs spanning spike, with dominance at 160-218 and 743-854. Most donors were white British, females outnumbered males, and clonal diversity was possibly underestimated.

The sequence was obtained from an adult in good health. This chain connects TRBV7-9 to TRBJ1-1; D gene unclear. The sample here was peripheral blood, taken on day 0 of AZD1222 vaccination. CDR3 bases: TGTGCCAGCAGCTTAGCGCACCCTCTGAACACTGAAGCTTTCTTT. Its protein product is CASSLAHPLNTEAFF.